The source of this TCR beta chain is a study of blood T cell repertoires in COVID-19. As for the study in general: The cDNA or gDNA used as material had been derived from T cells, B-cell-depleted T cells, or PBMCs.

The CDR3 is 18 amino acids. J gave up 0 bases and V 3 bases, and 12 bases lay outside the gene matches. Germline values: CDR1 LNHDA, CDR2 SQIVND (reference sequence). Assay: immunoSEQ multiplex PCR; the TCRdb copy retains only in-frame clones and omits some. The data contain some 450,000 clones, about 87% of them singletons. The clonotype originates from a man younger than 35 with COVID-19, enrolled during active disease. The V and J genes are TRBV19 and TRBJ1-1; 8 bases fit TRBD1. Sequenced input: peripheral blood. CDR3 loop: CASSMRGQATYLNTEAFF. In DNA form, the CDR3 reads TGTGCCAGTAGTATGAGGGGACAGGCAACGTACTTGAACACTGAAGCTTTCTTT.